Presented here are 27 T cell receptor beta chains from one specimen sequenced in a study of CXCR3-negative and CXCR3-positive naive CD8 T cells. Via 5' RACE with UMI labels, TRB cDNA libraries were prepared. TCRdb re-called the 5' RACE reads, yielding one record per CDR3 amino acid sequence without DNA. The sample data list 140,000 to 150,000 distinct CDR3 sequences. Notes on the study in general: For CXCR3-positive naive cells, TRB CDR3s were more hydrophobic than those of CXCR3-negative naive cells.

These receptors have no identified antigens. The sequenced material came from naive CXCR3+ CD8+ T cells from blood. Subset: CD45RO-CCR7+CD27+CD95- naive CD8+ T cells expressing CXCR3 (TNR3+). These receptors were taken from a human donor in good health. Some clones in this sample may be carry-over from other donors' samples.

The chain uses TRBV12-3 or TRBV12-4 and TRBJ2-3; TCRdb indicates TRBD2, and absent DNA this call remains unverified. The CDR3 has 20 amino acids. The chain's CDR3 is CASSLAPGLAETHTTDTQYF.

CDR3 residues: CAWSVGTGTDTQYF. The gene calls are TRBV30 and TRBJ2-3; TCRdb names TRBD1, which stays unverified in the absence of DNA. The length of the CDR3 is 14 residues. Germline V gene sequence: CDR1 GTSNPN, CDR2 SVGIG (reference sequence).

This sequence joins TRBV21-1 and TRBJ2-5; as DNA is missing, the TRBD1 call by TCRdb cannot be tested. TRBV21-1 is shown as a pseudogene. There are 14 residues in the CDR3. The CDR3 region is CASRDSLIQETQYF.

The chain carries TRBV29-1 and TRBJ1-1; lacking DNA, the TRBD1 call made by TCRdb goes unchecked. The CDR3 has 13 amino acids. Germline loops: CDR1 SQVTM, CDR2 ANQGSEA. The CDR3 region is CSVEPLMRTEAFF. The full variable domain, with the rest looked up from reference TRBV29-1 and TRBJ1-1, is SAVISQKPSRDICQRGTSLTIQCQVDSQVTMMFWYRQQPGQSLTLIATANQGSEATYESGFVIDKFPISRPNLTFSTLTVSNMSPEDSSIYLCSVEPLMRTEAFFGQGTRLTVV.

The chain carries TRBV7-9 and TRBJ1-2; the D call from TCRdb, TRBD1, cannot be confirmed without DNA. The CDR3 loop spans 16 amino acids. From germline, CDR1 is SEHNR and CDR2 FQNEAQ (reference sequence). This CDR3 reads CASSTTHDRGNYGYTF.

This rearrangement joins TRBV18 to TRBJ2-5; TCRdb indicates TRBD2, and absent DNA this call remains unverified. Per germline, CDR1 KGHSH and CDR2 LQKENI. This CDR3 comprises 17 residues. The CDR3 spells CASSPTGTSGVQETQYF.

This sequence joins TRBV5-6 and TRBJ1-1. The CDR3 covers 13 residues. Germline V lookup: CDR1 SGHDT, CDR2 YYEEEE. CDR3 amino acids: CASSFVSDTEAFF.

The chain links TRBV19 to TRBJ2-7; the TCRdb call, TRBD1, lacks DNA for checking. Germline CDR1 is LNHDA and CDR2 is SQIVND (reference sequence). This CDR3 has 14 residues. CDR3 sequence reads: CASSQRGQTREQYF. Combining the CDR3 with reference TRBV19 and TRBJ2-7 gives the whole variable domain DGGITQSPKYLFRKEGQNVTLSCEQNLNHDAMYWYRQDPGQGLRLIYYSQIVNDFQKGDIAEGYSVSREKKESFPLTVTSAQKNPTAFYLCASSQRGQTREQYFGPGTRLTVT.

The V gene is TRBV12-3 or TRBV12-4, the J gene TRBJ2-3; TCRdb calls TRBD2, which cannot be checked without DNA. The CDR3 length is 16 residues. CDR3 region: CASTPGAGPHRDTQYF.

This rearrangement joins TRBV20-1 to TRBJ2-5. From germline, CDR1 is DFQATT and CDR2 SNEGSKA (reference sequence). The length of the CDR3 is 14 residues. Here the CDR3 reads CSAGRGRDQETQYF.

The chain combines TRBV7-3 with TRBJ2-1; the TRBD2 assignment by TCRdb is unverifiable without DNA. The CDR3 loop spans 18 amino acids. Germline V gives CDR1 SGHTA, CDR2 FQGTGA. CDR3 amino acids: CASSDEAGTASSYNEQFF.

The chain combines TRBV7-9 with TRBJ2-5; with no DNA, the TCRdb D assignment of TRBD2 cannot be verified. The V gene's germline CDR1 is SEHNR and CDR2 FQNEAQ (reference sequence). The CDR3 is made up of 15 amino acids. CDR3 amino acids: CASSGLALPQETQYF.

The chain has TRBV12-3 or TRBV12-4 and TRBJ2-2; the TRBD2 assignment by TCRdb is unverifiable without DNA. The CDR3 consists of 15 residues. This CDR3 reads CASTTAGGNTGELFF.

The rearrangement uses TRBV29-1 and TRBJ2-7. Germline-derived CDR1 and CDR2 are SQVTM and ANQGSEA. The CDR3 length is 13 residues. The CDR3 protein is CSVEDKGSYEQYF.

The gene calls are TRBV29-1 and TRBJ2-3. Germline CDR1 SQVTM, CDR2 ANQGSEA. The CDR3 consists of 17 residues. CDR3 region: CSVEDTLSGIATDTQYF.

The chain is built from TRBV20-1 and TRBJ2-7. Germline V CDR1 and CDR2: DFQATT, SNEGSKA (reference sequence). There are 13 residues in the CDR3. This CDR3 is CSARDYSSYEQYF.

J is TRBJ1-1 and V is TRBV4-1; TCRdb names TRBD1, which stays unverified in the absence of DNA. CDR1 is MGHRA, CDR2 YSYEKL, per germline. This CDR3 region has 17 residues. The CDR3 is CASSQVLPGDISTEAFF.

V and J are TRBV11-2 and TRBJ2-7; TCRdb's assignment of TRBD2 cannot be checked, as there is no DNA. CDR1 and CDR2 from the germline V gene are SGHAT and FQNNGV. The CDR3 is 14 residues long. CDR3 amino acids: CASSSGLSPHEQYF.

The V gene is TRBV11-2, the J gene TRBJ2-7. The CDR3 spans 13 residues. Germline V gives CDR1 SGHAT, CDR2 FQNNGV. The CDR3 protein is CASSGVDPYEQYF.

The chain is built from TRBV29-1 and TRBJ2-2. Germline V CDR1 and CDR2: SQVTM, ANQGSEA. The CDR3 runs 11 residues. CDR3 loop: CSALINGELFF.

This chain joins TRBV12-3 or TRBV12-4 and TRBJ1-2; TCRdb proposes TRBD1, but this gene call is untestable without DNA. The CDR3 totals 14 residues. The CDR3 sequence: CASSFHQGYYGYTF.

V usage is TRBV13 and J usage is TRBJ1-2. From germline, CDR1 is PRHDT and CDR2 FYEKMQ (reference sequence). CDR3 length: 13 amino acids. The CDR3 spells CASSLRINYGYTF.

The rearrangement uses TRBV2 and TRBJ2-3; the TCRdb call, TRBD2, lacks DNA for checking. The germline V gene has CDR1 SNHLY and CDR2 FYNNEI. The CDR3 loop spans 13 amino acids. Here the CDR3 reads CASSGRDTDTQYF.

This chain links TRBV20-1 with TRBJ2-7. The CDR3 runs to 11 residues. Germline lookup yields CDR1 DFQATT and CDR2 SNEGSKA (reference sequence). The CDR3 sequence: CSARSLLEQYF.

The chain uses TRBV29-1 and TRBJ2-7; TCRdb reports TRBD1, a call that lacks DNA to check it against. Germline values: CDR1 SQVTM, CDR2 ANQGSEA. CDR3 size: 12 residues. CDR3 residues: CSVWDSSYEQYF.

V is TRBV5-6 and J is TRBJ1-1. CDR1 SGHDT and CDR2 YYEEEE come from the germline V gene. This CDR3 comprises 17 residues. CDR3 in amino acids: CASSSPWVEGANTEAFF.

This chain uses TRBV9 with TRBJ2-1; TCRdb's assignment of TRBD2 cannot be checked, as there is no DNA. The CDR3 length is 16 residues. Germline CDR1 and CDR2: SGDLS and YYNGEE. The CDR3: CASSVDPGGGKNEQFF.